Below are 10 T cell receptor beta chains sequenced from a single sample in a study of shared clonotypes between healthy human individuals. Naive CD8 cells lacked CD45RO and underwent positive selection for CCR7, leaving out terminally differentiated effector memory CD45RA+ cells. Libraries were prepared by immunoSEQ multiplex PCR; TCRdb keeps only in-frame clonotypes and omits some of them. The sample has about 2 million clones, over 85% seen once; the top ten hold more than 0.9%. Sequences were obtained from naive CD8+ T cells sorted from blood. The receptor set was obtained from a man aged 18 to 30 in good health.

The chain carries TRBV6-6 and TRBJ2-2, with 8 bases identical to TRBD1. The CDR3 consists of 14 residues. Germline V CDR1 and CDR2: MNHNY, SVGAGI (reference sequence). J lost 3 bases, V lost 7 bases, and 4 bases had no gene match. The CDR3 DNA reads TGTGCCAGCATCTCAGGGGGCTACACCGGGGAGCTGTTTTTT. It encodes CASISGGYTGELFF.

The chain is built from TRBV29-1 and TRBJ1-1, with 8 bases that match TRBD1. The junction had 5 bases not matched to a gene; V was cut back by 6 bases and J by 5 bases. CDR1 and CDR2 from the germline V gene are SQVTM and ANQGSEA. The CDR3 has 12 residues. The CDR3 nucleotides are TGCAGCGTCAGGGGGCGCCGAACTGAAGCTTTCTTT. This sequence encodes CSVRGRRTEAFF.

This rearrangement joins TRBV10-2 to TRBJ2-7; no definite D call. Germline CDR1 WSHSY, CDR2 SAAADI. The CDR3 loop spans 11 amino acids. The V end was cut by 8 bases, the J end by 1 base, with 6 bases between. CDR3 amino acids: CASGRSYEQYF. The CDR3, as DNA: TGCGCCAGCGGCCGGTCCTACGAGCAGTACTTC.

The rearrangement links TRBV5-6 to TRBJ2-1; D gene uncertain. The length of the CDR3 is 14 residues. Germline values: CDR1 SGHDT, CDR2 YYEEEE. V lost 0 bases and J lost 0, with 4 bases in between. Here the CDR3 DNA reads TGTGCCAGCAGCTTGGACAGCTCCTACAATGAGCAGTTCTTC. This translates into CASSLDSSYNEQFF.

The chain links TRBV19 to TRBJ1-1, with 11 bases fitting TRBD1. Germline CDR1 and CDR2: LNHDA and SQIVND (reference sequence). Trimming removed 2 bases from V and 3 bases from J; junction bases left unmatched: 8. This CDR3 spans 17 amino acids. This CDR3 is CASSITGQGAGHTEAFF. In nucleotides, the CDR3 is TGTGCCAGTAGTATAACTGGACAGGGGGCTGGACACACTGAAGCTTTCTTT.

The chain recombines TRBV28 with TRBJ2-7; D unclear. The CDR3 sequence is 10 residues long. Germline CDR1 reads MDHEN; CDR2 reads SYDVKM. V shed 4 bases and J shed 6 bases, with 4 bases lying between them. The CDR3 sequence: CASSSLEQYF. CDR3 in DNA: TGTGCCAGCAGTTCACTCGAGCAGTACTTC.

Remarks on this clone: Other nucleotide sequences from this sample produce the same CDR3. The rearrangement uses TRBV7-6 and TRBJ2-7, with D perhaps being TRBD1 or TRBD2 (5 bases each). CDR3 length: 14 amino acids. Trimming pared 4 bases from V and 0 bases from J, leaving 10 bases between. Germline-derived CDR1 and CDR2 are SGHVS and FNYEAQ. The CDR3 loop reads CASSSSGSSYEQYF. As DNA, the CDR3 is TGTGCCAGCAGCTCTTCAGGGAGCTCCTACGAGCAGTACTTC.

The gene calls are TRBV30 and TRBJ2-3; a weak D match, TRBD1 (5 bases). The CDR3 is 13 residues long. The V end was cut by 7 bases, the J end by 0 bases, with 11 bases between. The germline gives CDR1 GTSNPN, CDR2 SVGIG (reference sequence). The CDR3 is CASSGISTDTQYF. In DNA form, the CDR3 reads TGTGCCTCTTCAGGGATTAGCACAGATACGCAGTATTTT.

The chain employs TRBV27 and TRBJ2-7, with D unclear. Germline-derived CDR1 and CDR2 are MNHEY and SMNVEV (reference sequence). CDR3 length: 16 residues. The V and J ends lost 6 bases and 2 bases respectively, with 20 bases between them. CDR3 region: CASSPSSGILAYEQYF. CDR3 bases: TGTGCCAGCAGCCCTAGTTCTGGAATTCTTGCCTACGAGCAGTACTTC.

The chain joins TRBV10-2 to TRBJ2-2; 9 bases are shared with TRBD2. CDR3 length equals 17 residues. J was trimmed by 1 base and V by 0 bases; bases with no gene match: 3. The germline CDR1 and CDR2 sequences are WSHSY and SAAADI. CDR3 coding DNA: TGCGCCAGCAGTGAGTCACAGCGGGGGGAGAACACCGGGGAGCTGTTTTTT. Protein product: CASSESQRGENTGELFF.